Each of the 17 T cell receptor beta chains below was sequenced from the same sample in a study of blood T cell repertoires in COVID-19. Generated by immunoSEQ multiplex PCR, the TCRdb table keeps only in-frame clones and is missing some. The sample gives some 390,000 clones, about 89% of which show up once; under 2% is in the top ten. The sequencing input was peripheral blood. The origin of the receptors is a woman aged 40-49 years with COVID-19, enrolled during active disease.

The CDR3 loop reads CAVNRDRGYNEQFF. As DNA, the CDR3 is TGTGCCGTAAACCGGGACAGGGGGTACAATGAGCAGTTCTTC. V gene TRBV30 combines with J gene TRBJ2-1, with 11 bases fitting TRBD1. The CDR3 runs 14 residues. The germline gives CDR1 GTSNPN, CDR2 SVGIG (reference sequence). V lost 8 bases and J lost 4; bases outside the gene matches: 7.

The rearrangement uses TRBV4-2 and TRBJ1-5; 10 positions agree with TRBD1. From germline, CDR1 is LGHNA and CDR2 YNFKEQ. The CDR3 runs to 18 residues. V shed 0 bases, J shed 0 bases, and the junction held 5 bases outside the gene matches. The CDR3 nucleotides are TGTGCCAGCAGCCAAGAGGGACAGGGGTCGAATAGCAATCAGCCCCAGCATTTT. Translated, it gives CASSQEGQGSNSNQPQHF.

V gene TRBV27 combines with J gene TRBJ2-1; a possible D gene is TRBD1 (5 bases). Trimming took 2 bases from V and 1 from J, leaving 12 bases between them. There are 16 residues in the CDR3. Germline V lookup: CDR1 MNHEY, CDR2 SMNVEV (reference sequence). CDR3 sequence: CASSLQGRVSYNEQFF. The CDR3 DNA reads TGTGCCAGCAGTTTACAGGGCAGGGTTTCCTACAATGAGCAGTTCTTC.

This clone was observed a single time. The chain couples TRBV29-1 to TRBJ1-2; unclear D gene. The CDR3 has 10 amino acids. Germline CDR1 is SQVTM and CDR2 is ANQGSEA. V dropped 3 bases and J dropped 6 bases, with 5 bases sitting between them. The CDR3 DNA is TGCAGCGTTGATAGTGATGGCTACACCTTC. As protein: CSVDSDGYTF.

This clone was counted a single time. The chain carries TRBV2 and TRBJ1-5; 7 positions agree with TRBD1. The germline CDR1 and CDR2 sequences are SNHLY and FYNNEI. The CDR3 loop spans 14 amino acids. V was pared by 5 bases and J by 3 bases, with 4 bases of the junction left unmatched. In DNA, the CDR3 is TGTGCCAGCAGTAGGGGGCAGGACAATCAGCCCCAGCATTTT. This gives the protein CASSRGQDNQPQHF.

The V gene is TRBV7-6, the J gene TRBJ2-5; TRBD1 matches at 9 bases. The CDR3 contains 16 residues. Germline V lookup: CDR1 SGHVS, CDR2 FNYEAQ. V shed 3 bases, J shed 1 base, and the junction held 6 bases outside the gene matches. Here the CDR3 DNA reads TGTGCCAGCAGCTTTGGATCGGGACAGGGCCAAGAGACCCAGTACTTC. It translates to CASSFGSGQGQETQYF. The whole variable domain, remainder taken from reference TRBV7-6 and TRBJ2-5, is GAGVSQSPRYKVTKRGQDVALRCDPISGHVSLYWYRQALGQGPEFLTYFNYEAQQDKSGLPNDRFSAERPEGSISTLTIQRTEQRDSAMYRCASSFGSGQGQETQYFGPGTRLLVL.

CDR3 bases: TGTGCCAGCAGTCCCGGGACTAGCGGGGGCTACGAGCAGTACTTC. The encoded protein is CASSPGTSGGYEQYF. The chain carries TRBV27 and TRBJ2-7, with 14 nucleotides matching TRBD2. There are 15 residues in the CDR3. Trimming took 5 bases from V and 3 from J; bases not matched to a gene: 3. Germline CDR1 MNHEY, CDR2 SMNVEV (reference sequence).

The gene calls are TRBV5-1 and TRBJ2-1; a possible D gene is TRBD2 (6 bases). The V end lost 4 bases, the J end lost 4 bases, and 15 bases lay between the germline ends. In germline, CDR1 is SGHRS, CDR2 YFSETQ. This CDR3 spans 15 amino acids. The CDR3 nucleotides read TGCGCCAGCAGCCCGGGAGTGACCTCTTACAATGAGCAGTTCTTC. It translates to CASSPGVTSYNEQFF.

CDR3 residues: CASSLSGGGRTGELFF. Here the CDR3 DNA reads TGTGCCAGCAGTTTATCAGGGGGGGGGCGAACCGGGGAGCTGTTTTTT. The V call is TRBV27, the J call TRBJ2-2; tentatively, D is TRBD2 (7 bases). Germline assignment: CDR1 MNHEY and CDR2 SMNVEV (reference sequence). Deletions cut 0 bases from V and 5 bases from J, with 13 bases between. There are 16 residues in the CDR3.

The V and J genes are TRBV30 and TRBJ1-3; TRBD1 aligns across 7 bases. The V segment lost 2 bases and the J segment 4 bases; nucleotides outside the gene matches: 11. Germline V CDR1 and CDR2: GTSNPN, SVGIG (reference sequence). The CDR3 length is 16 residues. The CDR3 nucleotides are TGTGCCTGGAGTACCCGCCAGGGGGTATCGGGAAACACCATATATTTT. Amino acids: CAWSTRQGVSGNTIYF.

The CDR3 sequence: CAWSSFTEAFF. CDR3 sequence (DNA): TGTGCCTGGAGCTCCTTCACTGAAGCTTTCTTT. V and J are TRBV30 and TRBJ1-1; D is unclear. The germline V and J ends were trimmed by 3 bases and 4 bases, with 6 bases remaining between them. The CDR3 covers 11 residues. Germline lookup yields CDR1 GTSNPN and CDR2 SVGIG (reference sequence). Full variable domain (outside the CDR3, taken from reference TRBV30 and TRBJ1-1): SQTIHQWPATLVQPVGSPLSLECTVEGTSNPNLYWYRQAAGRGLQLLFYSVGIGQISSEVPQNLSASRPQDRQFILSSKKLLLSDSGFYLCAWSSFTEAFFGQGTRLTVV.

The chain combines TRBV29-1 with TRBJ1-2, with 8 nucleotides matching TRBD1. Germline-derived CDR1 and CDR2 are SQVTM and ANQGSEA. This CDR3 region has 12 residues. V was pared by 6 bases and J by 4 bases, with 4 bases of the junction left unmatched. The CDR3 DNA sequence: TGCAGCGTCCGTGGGACAGGCTATGGCTACACCTTC. It codes for CSVRGTGYGYTF.

This CDR3 is CATRLGTSGDNEQFF. DNA of the CDR3: TGTGCCACCCGGTTAGGGACTAGCGGGGACAATGAGCAGTTCTTC. J is TRBJ2-1 and V is TRBV6-4, with 13 bases fitting TRBD2. This CDR3 contains 15 residues. V lost 10 bases, J lost 5 bases, and 8 bases stayed unmatched. In germline, CDR1 is MRHNA, CDR2 SNTAGT.

This clone was counted a single time. CDR3 DNA: TGTGCCAGCAGCGCGGGACTAGCGGGAGGGACCAATGAGCAGTTCTTC. This gives the protein CASSAGLAGGTNEQFF. The chain recombines TRBV7-2 with TRBJ2-1, with TRBD2 identical over 16 bases. J was trimmed by 6 bases and V by 5 bases; bases with no gene match: 4. The CDR3 totals 16 residues. Germline V lookup: CDR1 SGHTA, CDR2 FQGNSA.

The chain joins TRBV27 to TRBJ2-1; no reliable D call. Germline V gene data show CDR1 as MNHEY and CDR2 as SMNVEV (reference sequence). Trimming took off 7 bases at V and 6 bases at J, with 19 bases between the two ends. The CDR3 loop spans 15 amino acids. Here the CDR3 DNA reads TGTGCCAGCACTAAAAGGCTAGATATGGGCAATGAGCAGTTCTTC. It codes for CASTKRLDMGNEQFF.

The chain combines TRBV7-2 with TRBJ1-2; TRBD1 might be the D (6 bases). The CDR3 extends over 16 amino acids. Germline CDR1 is SGHTA and CDR2 is FQGNSA. Between the trimmed V and J ends, which lost 3 bases and 0 bases, there was a span of 14 bases. CDR3 protein: CASSLQQGRPNYGYTF. In nucleotides, the CDR3 is TGTGCCAGCAGCTTGCAACAGGGTCGCCCTAACTATGGCTACACCTTC. Full variable domain (missing parts from reference TRBV7-2 and TRBJ1-2): GAGVSQSPSNKVTEKGKDVELRCDPISGHTALYWYRQSLGQGLEFLIYFQGNSAPDKSGLPSDRFSAERTGGSVSTLTIQRTQQEDSAVYLCASSLQQGRPNYGYTFGSGTRLTVV.

The chain has TRBV6-5 and TRBJ2-7; D may be TRBD1 (5 bases). V gave up 0 bases and J gave up 2 bases, with 11 bases separating them. Germline CDR1 MNHEY, CDR2 SVGAGI. This CDR3 spans 15 amino acids. CDR3 loop: CASSYSGVGTYEQYF. CDR3 coding DNA: TGTGCCAGCAGTTACTCAGGGGTGGGAACCTACGAGCAGTACTTC.